This T cell receptor (beta chain) originates from a study of blood T cells in healthy people across ages. A second roughly 6 to 12 cycle PCR used barcoded and J-beta primers. In TCRdb, the 5' RACE reads were re-called with MiXCR into one record per CDR3 protein. The repertoire holds fewer than 900,000 distinct CDR3 sequences, with around 36% as singletons. J was trimmed by 9 bases and V by 4 bases; bases with no gene match: 13. The CDR3 is 16 residues long. Germline values: CDR1 SGHTA, CDR2 FQGNSA. There are a few counts of this clonotype. The sequencing input was blood. This TCR derives from a young man in good health. V gene TRBV7-2 combines with J gene TRBJ2-1; 9 bases fit TRBD1. CDR3 bases: TGTGCCAGCAGCTACCCCGGGACAGGGATTGTCGGTGAGCAGTTCTTC. Its protein is CASSYPGTGIVGEQFF.